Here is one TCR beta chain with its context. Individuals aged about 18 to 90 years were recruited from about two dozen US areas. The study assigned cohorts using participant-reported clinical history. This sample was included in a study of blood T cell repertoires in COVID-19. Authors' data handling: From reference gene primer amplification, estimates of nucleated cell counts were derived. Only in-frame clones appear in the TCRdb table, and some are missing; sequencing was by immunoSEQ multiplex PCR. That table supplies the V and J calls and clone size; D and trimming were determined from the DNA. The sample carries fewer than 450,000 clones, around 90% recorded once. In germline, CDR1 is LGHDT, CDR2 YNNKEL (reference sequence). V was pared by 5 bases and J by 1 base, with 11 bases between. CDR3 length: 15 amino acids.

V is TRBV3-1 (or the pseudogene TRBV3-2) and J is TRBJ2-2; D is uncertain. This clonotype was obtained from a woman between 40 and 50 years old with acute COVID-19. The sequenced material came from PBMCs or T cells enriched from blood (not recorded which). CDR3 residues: CASSDMALNTGELFF. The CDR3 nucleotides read TGTGCCAGCAGCGATATGGCTCTGAACACCGGGGAGCTGTTTTTT.